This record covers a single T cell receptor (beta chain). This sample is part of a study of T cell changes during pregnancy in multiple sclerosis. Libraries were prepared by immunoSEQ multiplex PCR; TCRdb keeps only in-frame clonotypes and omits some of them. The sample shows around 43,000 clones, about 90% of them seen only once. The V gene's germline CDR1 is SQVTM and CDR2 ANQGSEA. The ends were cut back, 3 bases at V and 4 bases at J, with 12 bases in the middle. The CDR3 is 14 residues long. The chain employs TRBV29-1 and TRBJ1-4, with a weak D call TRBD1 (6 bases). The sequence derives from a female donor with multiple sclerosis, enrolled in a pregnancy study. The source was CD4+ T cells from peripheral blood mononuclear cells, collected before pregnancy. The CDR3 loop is CSVDFTGFNEKLFF. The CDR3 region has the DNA TGCAGCGTTGATTTTACAGGGTTTAATGAAAAACTGTTTTTT. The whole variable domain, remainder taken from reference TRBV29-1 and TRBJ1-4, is SAVISQKPSRDICQRGTSLTIQCQVDSQVTMMFWYRQQPGQSLTLIATANQGSEATYESGFVIDKFPISRPNLTFSTLTVSNMSPEDSSIYLCSVDFTGFNEKLFFGSGTQLSVL.